This TCR beta chain was obtained from a study of response to subunit inactivated influenza vaccine. MiXCR, run by TCRdb on the RT-PCR reads, gives a single entry per CDR3 protein. The table has under 750,000 distinct CDR3 sequences, about an eighth seen once. The sample holds many counts of this clonotype. The antigen is not known. Germline CDR1 reads ENHRY; CDR2 reads SYGVKD. This CDR3 is 15 amino acids long. The V and J ends lost 2 bases and 7 bases respectively, with 14 bases between them. Study-level results: Authors suggested each seasonal flu vaccination may recruit only limited numbers of new T cells.

This specimen consisted of PBMCs from blood, obtained on the day of vaccination. The source is a man in his forties or fifties who received an inactivated influenza vaccine. The V call is TRBV10-3, the J call TRBJ1-4; D remains ambiguous. The CDR3 region has the DNA TGTGCCATCAGTGAGGATTCCCCCCCGGCTGAAAAACTGTTTTTT. It codes for CAISEDSPPAEKLFF.